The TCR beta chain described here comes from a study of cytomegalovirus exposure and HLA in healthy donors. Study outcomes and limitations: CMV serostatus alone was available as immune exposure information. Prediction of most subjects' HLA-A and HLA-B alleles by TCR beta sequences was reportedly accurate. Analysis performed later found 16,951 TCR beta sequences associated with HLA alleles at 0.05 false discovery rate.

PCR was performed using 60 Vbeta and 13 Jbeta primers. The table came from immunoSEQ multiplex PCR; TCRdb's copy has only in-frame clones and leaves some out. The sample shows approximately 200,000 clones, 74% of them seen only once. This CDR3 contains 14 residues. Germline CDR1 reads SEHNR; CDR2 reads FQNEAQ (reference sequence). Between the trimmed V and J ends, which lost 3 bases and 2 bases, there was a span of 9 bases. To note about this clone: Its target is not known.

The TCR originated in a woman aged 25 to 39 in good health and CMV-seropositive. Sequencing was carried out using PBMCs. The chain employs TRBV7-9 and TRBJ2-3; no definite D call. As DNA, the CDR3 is TGTGCCAGCAGCTTGGGCAGACACACAGATACGCAGTATTTT. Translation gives CASSLGRHTDTQYF. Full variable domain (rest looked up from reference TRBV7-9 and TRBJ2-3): DTGVSQNPRHKITKRGQNVTFRCDPISEHNRLYWYRQTLGQGPEFLTYFQNEAQLEKSRLLSDRFSAERPKGSFSTLEIQRTEQGDSAMYLCASSLGRHTDTQYFGPGTRLTVL.